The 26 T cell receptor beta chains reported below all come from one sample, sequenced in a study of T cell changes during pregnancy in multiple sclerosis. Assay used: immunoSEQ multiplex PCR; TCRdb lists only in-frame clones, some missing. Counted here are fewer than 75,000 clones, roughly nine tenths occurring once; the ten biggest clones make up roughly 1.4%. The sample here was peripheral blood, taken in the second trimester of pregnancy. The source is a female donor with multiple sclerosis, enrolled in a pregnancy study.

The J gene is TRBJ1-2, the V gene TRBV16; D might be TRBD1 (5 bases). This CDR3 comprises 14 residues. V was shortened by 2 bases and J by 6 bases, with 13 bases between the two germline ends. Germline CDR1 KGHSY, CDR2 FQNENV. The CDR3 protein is CASSQGTGGHGYTF. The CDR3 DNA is TGTGCCAGCAGCCAAGGGACGGGGGGTCATGGCTACACCTTC.

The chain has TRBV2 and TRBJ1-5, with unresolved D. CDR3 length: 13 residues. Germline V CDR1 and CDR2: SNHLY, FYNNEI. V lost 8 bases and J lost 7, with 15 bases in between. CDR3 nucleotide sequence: TGTGCCAGCTGCCTTGGGCTTGGACAGCCCCAGCATTTT. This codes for CASCLGLGQPQHF.

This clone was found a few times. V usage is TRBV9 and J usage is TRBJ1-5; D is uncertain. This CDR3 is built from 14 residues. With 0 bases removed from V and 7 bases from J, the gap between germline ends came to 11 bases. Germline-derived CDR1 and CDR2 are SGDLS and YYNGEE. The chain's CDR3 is CASSVAGLEQPQHF. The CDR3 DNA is TGTGCCAGCAGCGTAGCCGGACTCGAACAGCCCCAGCATTTT.

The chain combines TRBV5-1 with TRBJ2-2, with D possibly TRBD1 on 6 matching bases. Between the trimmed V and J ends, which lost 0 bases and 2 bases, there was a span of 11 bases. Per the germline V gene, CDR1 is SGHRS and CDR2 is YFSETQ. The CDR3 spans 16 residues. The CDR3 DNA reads TGCGCCAGCAGCTTGGTCCGACAGGAAAACACCGGGGAGCTGTTTTTT. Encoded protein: CASSLVRQENTGELFF.

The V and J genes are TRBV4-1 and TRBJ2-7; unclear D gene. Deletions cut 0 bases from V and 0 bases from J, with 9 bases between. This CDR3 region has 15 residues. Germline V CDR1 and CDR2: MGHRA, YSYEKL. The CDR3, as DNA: TGCGCCAGCAGCCAAGAGCAAACAGCCTCCTACGAGCAGTACTTC. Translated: CASSQEQTASYEQYF.

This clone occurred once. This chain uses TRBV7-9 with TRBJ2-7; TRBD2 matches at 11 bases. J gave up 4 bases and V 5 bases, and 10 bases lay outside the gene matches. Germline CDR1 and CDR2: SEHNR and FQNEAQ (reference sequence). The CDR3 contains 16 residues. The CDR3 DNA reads TGTGCCAGCAGCCCCTCGGGACTAGCGGAAACTTACGAGCAGTACTTC. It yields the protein CASSPSGLAETYEQYF.

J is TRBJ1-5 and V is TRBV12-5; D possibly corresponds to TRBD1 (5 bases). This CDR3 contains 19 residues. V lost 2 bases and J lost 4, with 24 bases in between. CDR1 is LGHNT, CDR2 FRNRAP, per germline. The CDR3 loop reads CASGLLEGIQIRPNQPQHF. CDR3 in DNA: TGTGCTAGTGGTTTGTTGGAGGGGATCCAAATTCGTCCTAATCAGCCCCAGCATTTT.

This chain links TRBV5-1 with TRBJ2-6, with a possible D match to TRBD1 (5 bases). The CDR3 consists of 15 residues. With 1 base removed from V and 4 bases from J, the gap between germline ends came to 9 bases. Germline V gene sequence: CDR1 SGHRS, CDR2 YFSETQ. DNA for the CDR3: TGCGCCAGCAGCTTGCAGGGTCCCGGGGCCAACGTCCTGACTTTC. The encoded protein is CASSLQGPGANVLTF. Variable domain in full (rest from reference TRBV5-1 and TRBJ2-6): KAGVTQTPRYLIKTRGQQVTLSCSPISGHRSVSWYQQTPGQGLQFLFEYFSETQRNKGNFPGRFSGRQFSNSRSEMNVSTLELGDSALYLCASSLQGPGANVLTFGAGSRLTVL.

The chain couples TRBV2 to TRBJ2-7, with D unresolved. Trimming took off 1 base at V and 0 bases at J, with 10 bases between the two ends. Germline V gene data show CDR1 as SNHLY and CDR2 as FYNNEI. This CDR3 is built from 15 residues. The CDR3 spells CASSEGPGSSYEQYF. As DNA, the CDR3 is TGTGCCAGCAGTGAAGGTCCGGGTAGCTCCTACGAGCAGTACTTC.

The CDR3 nucleotides read TGTGCCAGCAGCCCTCTTAGCGGGAGGGCCGTTTACGAGCAGTACTTC. It encodes CASSPLSGRAVYEQYF. This sequence joins TRBV11-2 and TRBJ2-7, with TRBD2 matching over 11 bases. From germline, CDR1 is SGHAT and CDR2 FQNNGV. After removal of 5 bases from V and 4 bases from J, the junction contained 10 bases not matched to a gene. The CDR3 is 16 amino acids.

The CDR3 is CASSSTAGVETQYF. For the CDR3, the DNA is TGTGCCAGTAGTTCAACAGCGGGAGTAGAGACCCAGTACTTC. The gene calls are TRBV19 and TRBJ2-5, with TRBD2 identical over 8 bases. CDR3 length equals 14 residues. J was trimmed by 4 bases and V by 5 bases; bases with no gene match: 6. The V gene's germline CDR1 is LNHDA and CDR2 SQIVND (reference sequence). The full variable domain, its missing parts supplied by reference TRBV19 and TRBJ2-5, is DGGITQSPKYLFRKEGQNVTLSCEQNLNHDAMYWYRQDPGQGLRLIYYSQIVNDFQKGDIAEGYSVSREKKESFPLTVTSAQKNPTAFYLCASSSTAGVETQYFGPGTRLLVL.

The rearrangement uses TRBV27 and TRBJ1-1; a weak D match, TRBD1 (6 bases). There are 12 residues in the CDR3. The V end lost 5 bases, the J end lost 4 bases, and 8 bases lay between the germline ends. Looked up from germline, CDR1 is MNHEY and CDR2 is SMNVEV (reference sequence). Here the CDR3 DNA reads TGTGCCAGCAGTATCAGGGGCACTGAAGCTTTCTTT. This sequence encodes CASSIRGTEAFF.

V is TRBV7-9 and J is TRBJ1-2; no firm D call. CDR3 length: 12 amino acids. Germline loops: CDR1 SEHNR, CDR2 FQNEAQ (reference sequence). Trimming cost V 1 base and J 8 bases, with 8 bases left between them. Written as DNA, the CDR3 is TGTGCCAGCAGCTTAGGGCTTCAAGGCTACACCTTC. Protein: CASSLGLQGYTF.

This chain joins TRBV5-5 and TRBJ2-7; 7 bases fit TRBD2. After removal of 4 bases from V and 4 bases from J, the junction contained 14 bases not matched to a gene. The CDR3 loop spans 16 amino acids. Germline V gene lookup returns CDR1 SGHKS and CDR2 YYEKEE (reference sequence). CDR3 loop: CASSPGGGLARYEQYF. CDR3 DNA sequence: TGTGCCAGCAGCCCGGGGGGAGGGTTGGCCCGATACGAGCAGTACTTC. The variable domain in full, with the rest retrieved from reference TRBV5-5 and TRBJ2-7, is DAGVTQSPTHLIKTRGQQVTLRCSPISGHKSVSWYQQVLGQGPQFIFQYYEKEERGRGNFPDRFSARQFPNYSSELNVNALLLGDSALYLCASSPGGGLARYEQYFGPGTRLTVT.

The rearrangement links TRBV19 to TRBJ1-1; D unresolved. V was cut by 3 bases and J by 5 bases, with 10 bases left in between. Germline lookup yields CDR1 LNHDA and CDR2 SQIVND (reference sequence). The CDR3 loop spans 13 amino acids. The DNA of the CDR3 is TGTGCCAGTAGTATCGTCCCCGGGACTGAAGCTTTCTTT. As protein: CASSIVPGTEAFF.

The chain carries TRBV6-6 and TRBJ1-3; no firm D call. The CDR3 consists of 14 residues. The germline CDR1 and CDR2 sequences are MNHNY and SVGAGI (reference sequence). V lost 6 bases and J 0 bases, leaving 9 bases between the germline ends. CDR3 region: CASSEGISGNTIYF. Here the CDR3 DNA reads TGTGCCAGCAGCGAGGGTATCTCTGGAAACACCATATATTTT.

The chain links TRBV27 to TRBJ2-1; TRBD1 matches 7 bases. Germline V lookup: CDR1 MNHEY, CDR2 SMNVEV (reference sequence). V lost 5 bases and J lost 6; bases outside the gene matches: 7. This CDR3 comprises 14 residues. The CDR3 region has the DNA TGTGCCAGCAGTCTCCGGGACAGTTCCAATGAGCAGTTCTTC. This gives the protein CASSLRDSSNEQFF.

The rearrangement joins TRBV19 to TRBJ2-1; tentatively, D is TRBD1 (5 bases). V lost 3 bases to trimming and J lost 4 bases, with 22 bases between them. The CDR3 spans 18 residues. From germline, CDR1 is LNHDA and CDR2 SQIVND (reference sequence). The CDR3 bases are TGTGCCAGTAGTATTTCACAGGCCCCAAAAAAAAGGTACAATGAGCAGTTCTTC. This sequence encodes CASSISQAPKKRYNEQFF.

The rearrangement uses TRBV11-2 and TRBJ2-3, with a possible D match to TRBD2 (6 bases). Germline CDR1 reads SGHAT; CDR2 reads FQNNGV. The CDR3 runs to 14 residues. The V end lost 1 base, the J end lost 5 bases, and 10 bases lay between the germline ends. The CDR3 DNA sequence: TGTGCCAGCAGCTTAGTTGGGGGGATAGATACGCAGTATTTT. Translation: CASSLVGGIDTQYF.

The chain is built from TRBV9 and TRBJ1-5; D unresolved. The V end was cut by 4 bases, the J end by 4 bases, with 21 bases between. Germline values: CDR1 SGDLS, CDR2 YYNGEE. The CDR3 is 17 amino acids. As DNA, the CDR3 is TGTGCCAGCAGCCCATGGGCCACCCCGGGGAATAATCAGCCCCAGCATTTT. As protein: CASSPWATPGNNQPQHF.

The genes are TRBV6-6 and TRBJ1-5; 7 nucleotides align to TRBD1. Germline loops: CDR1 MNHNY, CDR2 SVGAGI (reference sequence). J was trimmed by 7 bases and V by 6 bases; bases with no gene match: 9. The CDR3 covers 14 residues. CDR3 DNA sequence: TGTGCCAGCAGCGCAGTCAGGGGGAGGCAGCCCCAGCATTTT. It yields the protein CASSAVRGRQPQHF.

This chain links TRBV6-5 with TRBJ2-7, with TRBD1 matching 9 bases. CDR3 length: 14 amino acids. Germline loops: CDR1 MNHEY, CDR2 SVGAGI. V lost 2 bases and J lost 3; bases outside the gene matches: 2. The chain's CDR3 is CASSYRTGDYEQYF. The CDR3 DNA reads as TGTGCCAGCAGTTACCGGACAGGGGACTACGAGCAGTACTTC.

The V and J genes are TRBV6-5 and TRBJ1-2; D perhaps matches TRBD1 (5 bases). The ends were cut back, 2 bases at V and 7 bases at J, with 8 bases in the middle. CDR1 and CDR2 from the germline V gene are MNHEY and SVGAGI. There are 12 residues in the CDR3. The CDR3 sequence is CASSYPGGGYTF. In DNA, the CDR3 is TGTGCCAGCAGTTACCCGGGGGGTGGCTACACCTTC.

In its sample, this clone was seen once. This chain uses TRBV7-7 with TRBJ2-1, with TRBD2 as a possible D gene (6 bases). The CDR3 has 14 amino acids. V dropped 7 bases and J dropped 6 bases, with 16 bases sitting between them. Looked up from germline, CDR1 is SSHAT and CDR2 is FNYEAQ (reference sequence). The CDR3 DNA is TGTGCCAGCAACCTGCAGGGACTTCGCAATGAGCAGTTCTTC. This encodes CASNLQGLRNEQFF.

The CDR3 bases are TGTGCCAGCAGGATCGGACAGGGTGGTCGTAATGAGCAGTTCTTC. It encodes CASRIGQGGRNEQFF. The chain links TRBV27 to TRBJ2-1; 8 bases map to TRBD1. With V trimmed by 6 bases and J by 7 bases, 11 bases remained unmatched. The germline CDR1 and CDR2 sequences are MNHEY and SMNVEV (reference sequence). The CDR3 is made up of 15 amino acids.

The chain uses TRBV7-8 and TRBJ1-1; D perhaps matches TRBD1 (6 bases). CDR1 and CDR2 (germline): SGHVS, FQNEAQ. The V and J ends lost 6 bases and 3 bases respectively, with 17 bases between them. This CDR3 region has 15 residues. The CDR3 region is CASRTGTISDTEAFF. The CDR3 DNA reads TGTGCCAGCAGGACCGGGACAATATCGGACACTGAAGCTTTCTTT. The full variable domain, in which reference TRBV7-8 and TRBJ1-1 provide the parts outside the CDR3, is GAGVSQSPRYKVAKRGQDVALRCDPISGHVSLFWYQQALGQGPEFLTYFQNEAQLDKSGLPSDRFFAERPEGSVSTLKIQRTQQEDSAVYLCASRTGTISDTEAFFGQGTRLTVV.